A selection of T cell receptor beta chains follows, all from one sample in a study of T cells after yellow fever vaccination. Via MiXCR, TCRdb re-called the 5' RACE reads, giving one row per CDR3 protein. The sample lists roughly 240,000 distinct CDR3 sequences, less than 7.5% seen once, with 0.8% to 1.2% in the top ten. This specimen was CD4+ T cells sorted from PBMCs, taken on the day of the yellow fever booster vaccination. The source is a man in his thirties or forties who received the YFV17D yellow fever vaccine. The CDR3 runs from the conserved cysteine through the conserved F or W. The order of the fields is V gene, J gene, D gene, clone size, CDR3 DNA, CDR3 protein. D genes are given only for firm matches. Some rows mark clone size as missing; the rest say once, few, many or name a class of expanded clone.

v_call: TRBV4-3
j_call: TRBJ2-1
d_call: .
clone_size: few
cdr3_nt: TGCGCCAGCAGCCAAGACCAGGGCTCCATTTACAATGAGCAGTTCTTC
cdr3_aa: CASSQDQGSIYNEQFF

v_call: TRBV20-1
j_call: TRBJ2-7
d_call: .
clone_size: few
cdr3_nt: TGCAGTGCTAGAGACCCGAAGCCGGGAGTCGCCTACGAGCAGTACTTC
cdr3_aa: CSARDPKPGVAYEQYF

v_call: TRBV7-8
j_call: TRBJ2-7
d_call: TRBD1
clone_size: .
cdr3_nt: TGTGCCAGCAGCGTCGAAAACAGGGGACGCGAGCAGTACTTC
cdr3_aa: CASSVENRGREQYF

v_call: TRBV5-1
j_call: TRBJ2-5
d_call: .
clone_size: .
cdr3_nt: TGCGCCAGCAGCTCCGGACGGAGCCAAGAGACCCAGTACTTC
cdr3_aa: CASSSGRSQETQYF

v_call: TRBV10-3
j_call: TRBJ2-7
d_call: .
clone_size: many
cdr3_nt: TGTGCCATCAGTGAGTCAACAGGGAAGCCCTACGAGCAGTACTTC
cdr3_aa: CAISESTGKPYEQYF

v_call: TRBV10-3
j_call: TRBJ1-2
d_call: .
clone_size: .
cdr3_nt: TGTGCCATCACCAACGAGTTAGCTAACTATGGCTACACCTTC
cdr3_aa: CAITNELANYGYTF

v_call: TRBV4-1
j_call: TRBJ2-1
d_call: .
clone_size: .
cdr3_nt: TGCGCCAGCAGCCAAGTGCACTCCTACAATGAGCAGTTCTTC
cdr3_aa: CASSQVHSYNEQFF

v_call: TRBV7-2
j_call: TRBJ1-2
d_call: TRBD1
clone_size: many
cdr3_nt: TGTGCCAGCAGCAGACAGGGCGGCTATGGCTACACCTTC
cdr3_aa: CASSRQGGYGYTF

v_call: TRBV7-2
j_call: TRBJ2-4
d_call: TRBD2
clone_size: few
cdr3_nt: TGTGCCAGCAGCCGACCCAGGGTAGCGGGAGAAGAGGACATTCAGTACTTC
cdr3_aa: CASSRPRVAGEEDIQYF

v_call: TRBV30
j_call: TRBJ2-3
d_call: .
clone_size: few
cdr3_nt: TGTGCCTGGAGTGTACGGGGCATTAAAGATACGCAGTATTTT
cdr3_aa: CAWSVRGIKDTQYF

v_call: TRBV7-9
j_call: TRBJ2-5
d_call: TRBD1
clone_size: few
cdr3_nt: TGTGCCAGCAGCTTAGGGGACAGGGGTATGAAGACCCAGTACTTC
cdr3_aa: CASSLGDRGMKTQYF

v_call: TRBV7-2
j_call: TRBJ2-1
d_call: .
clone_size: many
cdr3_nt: TGTGCCAGCAGCCCCGTTTTTGGGGATGAGCAGTTCTTC
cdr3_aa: CASSPVFGDEQFF

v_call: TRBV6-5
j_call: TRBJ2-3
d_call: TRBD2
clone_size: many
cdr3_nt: TGTGCCAGCAGTTACTCTATAGCGGGAGCCTATACGCAGTATTTT
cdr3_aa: CASSYSIAGAYTQYF

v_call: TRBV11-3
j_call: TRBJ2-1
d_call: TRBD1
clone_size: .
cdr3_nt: TGTGCCAGCAGCTTAGGGACAGGGGGAATTTACAATGAGCAGTTCTTC
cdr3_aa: CASSLGTGGIYNEQFF

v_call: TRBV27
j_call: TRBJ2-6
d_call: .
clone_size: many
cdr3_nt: TGTGCCAGCAGTTTTGGTCCTGGGGCCAACGTCCTGACTTTC
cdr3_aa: CASSFGPGANVLTF

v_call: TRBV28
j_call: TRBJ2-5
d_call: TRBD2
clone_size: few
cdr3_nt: TGTGCCAGCAGTTTTCTAGCGGGAGTAGAAGAGACCCAGTACTTC
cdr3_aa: CASSFLAGVEETQYF

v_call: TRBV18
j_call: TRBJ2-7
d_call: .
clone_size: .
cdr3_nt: TGTGCCAGCCGAAACACAGGGATACACGAGCAGTACTTC
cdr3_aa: CASRNTGIHEQYF

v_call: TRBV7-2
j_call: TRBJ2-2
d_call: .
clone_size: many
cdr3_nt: TGTGCCAGCAGACCCACAGGCTCGACCGGGGAGCTGTTTTTT
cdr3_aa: CASRPTGSTGELFF

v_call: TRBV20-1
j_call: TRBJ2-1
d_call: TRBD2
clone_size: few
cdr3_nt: TGCAGTGCTAGAGATCCTAGCGGGCTAAACAATGAGCAGTTCTTC
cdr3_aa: CSARDPSGLNNEQFF

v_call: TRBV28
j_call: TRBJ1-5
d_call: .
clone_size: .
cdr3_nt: TGTGCCAGCAGTTTGATGCGTTATAGCAATCAGCCCCAGCATTTT
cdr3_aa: CASSLMRYSNQPQHF

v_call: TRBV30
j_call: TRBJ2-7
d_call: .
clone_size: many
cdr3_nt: TGTGCCTGGGCTTGGTCCGGGTCCCCCTACGAGCAGTACTTC
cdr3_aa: CAWAWSGSPYEQYF

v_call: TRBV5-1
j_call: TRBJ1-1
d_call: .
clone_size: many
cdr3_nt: TGCGCCAGCAGCTTGGCACTCAGGAACACTGAAGCTTTCTTT
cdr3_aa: CASSLALRNTEAFF

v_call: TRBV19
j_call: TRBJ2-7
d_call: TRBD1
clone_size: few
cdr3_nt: TGTGCCAGTAGTATGACCGGGACAGGGTACTACGAGCAGTACTTC
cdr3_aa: CASSMTGTGYYEQYF